The clone carrying this T cell receptor beta chain was seen a handful of times. These data belong to a study of cytomegalovirus exposure and HLA in healthy donors. Vbeta (60) and Jbeta (13) primers were used in the PCR. The assay was immunoSEQ multiplex PCR, and TCRdb's table has in-frame clones only and misses some. The table shows around 160,000 clones, with about 72% occurring only once. Trimming removed 0 bases from V and 0 bases from J, with 11 bases in between. Per germline, CDR1 GTSNPN and CDR2 SVGIG (reference sequence). The CDR3 covers 16 residues. Sequenced material: PBMCs. The chain carries TRBV30 and TRBJ1-4; D is unresolved. This clonotype originated in a man aged 45-60 years in good health and CMV-seropositive. Written as DNA, the CDR3 is TGTGCCTGGAGTGTGAAGAGGTTAGCAACTAATGAAAAACTGTTTTTT. Translated, it gives CAWSVKRLATNEKLFF.